The rows below give T cell receptor beta chains drawn from one sample of a study of cytomegalovirus exposure and HLA in healthy donors. Sequenced by immunoSEQ multiplex PCR; TCRdb stores in-frame clones only, minus some. The data show about 130,000 clones, less than 85% seen once. The specimen sequenced was PBMCs. These TCRs come from a man aged 18 to 29 in good health and CMV-seropositive. The CDR3 runs from the conserved cysteine through the conserved F or W. D genes are given only for firm matches. The listing skips clone size in some rows; elsewhere it reads once, few, many or a size class.

>TRBJ2-3|TRBD1|.|TRBV25-1
CASSDKGQVTDTQYF
TGTGCCAGCAGCGATAAGGGACAGGTCACAGATACGCAGTATTTT
>TRBJ2-7|TRBD1|.|TRBV30
CAWKGQGYSYEQYF
TGTGCCTGGAAAGGACAGGGGTACTCCTACGAGCAGTACTTC
>TRBJ2-5|.|.|TRBV29-1
CSVADTQETQYF
TGCAGCGTCGCTGACACGCAAGAGACCCAGTACTTC
>TRBJ1-6|TRBD1|once|TRBV18
CASSLDRGNSPLHF
TGTGCCAGCTCACTCGACAGGGGTAATTCACCCCTCCACTTT
>TRBJ1-1|TRBD1|.|TRBV30
CAWSILSDRGRNTEAFF
TGTGCCTGGAGCATTCTTTCGGACAGGGGGAGGAACACTGAAGCTTTCTTT
>TRBJ1-1|TRBD1|.|TRBV19
CASSNRGDYTEAFF
TGTGCCAGTAGTAACAGGGGAGATTACACTGAAGCTTTCTTT
>TRBJ2-1|TRBD2|.|TRBV4-2
CASSQRGADYNEQFF
TGTGCCAGCAGCCAGCGGGGGGCAGATTACAATGAGCAGTTCTTC
>TRBJ2-6|TRBD1|.|TRBV10-1
CASILGQGAYGANVLTF
TGCGCCAGTATCCTTGGACAGGGGGCGTACGGGGCCAACGTCCTGACTTTC
>TRBJ2-1|.|.|TRBV10-3
CAISVATSNYNEQFF
TGTGCCATCAGTGTAGCAACTTCCAACTACAATGAGCAGTTCTTC
>TRBJ1-2|TRBD1|.|TRBV28
CASYSRGRSYGYTF
TGTGCCAGCTACTCAAGGGGGCGCTCCTATGGCTACACCTTC
>TRBJ1-4|.|.|TRBV18
CASSPPRQGYEKLFF
TGTGCCAGCTCACCACCGCGGCAGGGTTACGAAAAACTGTTTTTT
>TRBJ1-2|TRBD1|.|TRBV9
CASSVGTGGSGGYTF
TGTGCCAGCAGCGTAGGCACAGGGGGGAGTGGTGGCTACACCTTC
>TRBJ1-1|TRBD1|.|TRBV18
CASSPETGVGTEAFF
TGTGCCAGCTCACCAGAGACAGGGGTAGGCACTGAAGCTTTCTTT
>TRBJ2-3|TRBD2|.|TRBV29-1
CSVPHQSGVSTDTQYF
TGCAGCGTCCCCCACCAGAGCGGGGTAAGCACAGATACGCAGTATTTT
>TRBJ1-2|.|.|TRBV28
CASSLFSGLANYGYTF
TGTGCCAGCAGTTTATTTTCAGGTTTAGCTAACTATGGCTACACCTTC
>TRBJ1-5|TRBD1|.|TRBV4-2
CASSRSPHRGPSNQPQHF
TGTGCCAGCAGCCGCTCTCCCCACAGGGGACCTAGCAATCAGCCCCAGCATTTT
>TRBJ1-2|TRBD1|.|TRBV28
CASRPGGGYGYTF
TGTGCCAGCAGACCAGGGGGCGGGTATGGCTACACCTTC
>TRBJ2-2|TRBD1|once|TRBV7-7
CASRPGTDIIGELFF
TGTGCTAGCAGGCCCGGGACAGATATTATTGGGGAGCTGTTTTTT
>TRBJ2-2|TRBD1|.|TRBV10-1
CASSGRTGGSGELFF
TGCGCCAGCAGTGGTAGGACAGGGGGCTCCGGGGAGCTGTTTTTT
>TRBJ2-7|.|.|TRBV2
CASRAPGGGSEQYF
TGTGCCAGCAGAGCCCCCGGTGGAGGCTCGGAGCAGTACTTC
>TRBJ2-7|TRBD2|.|TRBV6-5
CASSYSGLNPLSEQYF
TGTGCCAGCAGTTACTCGGGACTAAATCCTCTCTCCGAGCAGTACTTC
>TRBJ2-4|TRBD1|.|TRBV29-1
CSVVRTGAKNIQYF
TGCAGCGTTGTTCGGACAGGGGCCAAAAACATTCAGTACTTC
>TRBJ1-5|.|.|TRBV5-5
CASSLAGGSNQPQHF
TGTGCCAGCAGCTTGGCGGGGGGGAGCAATCAGCCCCAGCATTTT
>TRBJ2-2|.|.|TRBV6-6
CASSPTGTTAAGELFF
TGTGCCAGCAGTCCGACCGGGACAACGGCCGCCGGGGAGCTGTTTTTT
>TRBJ1-5|.|few|TRBV19
CASSRVRGKSNQPQHF
TGTGCCAGTAGTAGAGTAAGGGGGAAGAGCAATCAGCCCCAGCATTTT
>TRBJ2-3|TRBD1|.|TRBV7-6
CASSLRTGGPDTQYF
TGTGCCAGCAGCTTGAGGACAGGGGGCCCAGATACGCAGTATTTT
>TRBJ2-2|TRBD1|.|TRBV10-3
CAIIDRGTGELFF
TGTGCCATCATAGACAGGGGCACCGGGGAGCTGTTTTTT
>TRBJ2-3|TRBD2|once|TRBV5-4
CASSLRTRLADTQYF
TGTGCCAGCAGCTTACGGACTAGATTGGCAGATACGCAGTATTTT
>TRBJ2-7|.|.|TRBV10-3
CAISRDLGPYEQYF
TGTGCCATCAGTCGGGACTTGGGCCCCTACGAGCAGTACTTC
>TRBJ2-3|.|.|TRBV12-5
CASGLGGDTQYF
TGTGCTAGTGGGCTCGGGGGAGATACGCAGTATTTT
>TRBJ1-1|TRBD1|few|TRBV6-6
CASSSDRETEAFF
TGTGCCAGCAGTTCGGACAGGGAGACTGAAGCTTTCTTT
>TRBJ2-1|.|.|TRBV2
CASSPTDRKQFF
TGTGCCAGCAGCCCCACCGACAGGAAGCAGTTCTTC
>TRBJ2-1|.|.|TRBV14
CASSHPLDSPDNEQFF
TGTGCCAGCAGCCACCCCCTGGACAGTCCCGACAATGAGCAGTTCTTC
>TRBJ1-1|.|few|TRBV7-9
CASSSPRTSAPEAFF
TGTGCCAGCAGCTCGCCCCGGACTTCGGCCCCTGAAGCTTTCTTT
>TRBJ2-1|.|.|TRBV19
CASSTTWGLQGEQFF
TGTGCCAGTAGTACCACCTGGGGCCTACAGGGTGAGCAGTTCTTC
>TRBJ1-5|TRBD1|.|TRBV30
CAWSVQGRYQPQHF
TGTGCCTGGAGTGTACAGGGGCGATATCAGCCCCAGCATTTT
>TRBJ2-7|TRBD2|.|TRBV27
CASSYHSGGTAYEQYF
TGTGCCAGCAGTTACCATAGCGGGGGGACCGCCTACGAGCAGTACTTC
>TRBJ1-5|TRBD1|.|TRBV4-1
CASSQPDRGDQPQHF
TGCGCCAGCAGCCAACCTGACAGGGGTGATCAGCCCCAGCATTTT
>TRBJ2-7|.|once|TRBV6-1
CASSVAGTYEQYF
TGTGCCAGCAGTGTGGCAGGAACCTACGAGCAGTACTTC
>TRBJ1-5|.|.|TRBV7-2
CASSLDGTTNQPQHF
TGTGCCAGCAGCCTCGACGGGACAACGAATCAGCCCCAGCATTTT
>TRBJ2-3|TRBD2|.|TRBV2
CASSGAGHQDTQYF
TGTGCCAGCAGTGGAGCGGGGCACCAAGATACGCAGTATTTT
>TRBJ2-7|.|.|TRBV5-1
CASSLAGVLYEQYF
TGCGCCAGCAGCTTGGCGGGAGTATTGTACGAGCAGTACTTC
>TRBJ2-2|TRBD2|few|TRBV30
CAWSVGAGGHTGELFF
TGTGCCTGGAGTGTCGGAGCGGGAGGGCACACCGGGGAGCTGTTTTTT
>TRBJ1-1|.|.|TRBV4-3
CASSQDRTALNTEAFF
TGCGCCAGCAGCCAAGATAGGACAGCTTTGAACACTGAAGCTTTCTTT